The rows below give T cell receptor beta chains drawn from one sample of a study of blood T cells in healthy people across ages. TCRdb analysed the 5' RACE reads with MiXCR anew, one entry per CDR3 protein. The data show around 700,000 distinct CDR3 sequences, with approximately 25% seen just once and 8% to 10% held by the top ten. Separately, the same data were catalogued under a study of T cells of mothers and their children.

The sample was blood. The origin of the receptors is a boy aged 5-17 years in good health. Both conserved end residues are part of each CDR3. The order of the fields is V gene, J gene, CDR3 length, clone size, D gene, CDR3 protein, CDR3 DNA. The D gene is left open where the match is weak. The size of a clone is reported for some rows only, either as once, few or many, or as a class for expanded clones.

TRBV19,TRBJ1-2,16,NA,TRBD1,CASRTTGGFTSYGYTF,TGTGCCAGTAGAACCACAGGGGGCTTTACGAGCTATGGCTACACCTTC
TRBV20-1,TRBJ2-7,13,NA,TRBD2,CSVGLAGGCEQYF,TGCAGTGTTGGTCTAGCGGGGGGGTGCGAGCAGTACTTC
TRBV5-6,TRBJ2-3,14,NA,TRBD1,CASSGLAGGDTQYF,TGTGCCAGCAGCGGGCTAGCAGGGGGAGATACGCAGTATTTT
TRBV9,TRBJ2-1,16,few,TRBD2,CASTPWVAGGGNEQFF,TGTGCCAGCACCCCCTGGGTAGCGGGGGGAGGAAATGAGCAGTTCTTC
TRBV11-2,TRBJ2-5,14,NA,TRBD2,CASSGVGGKETQYF,TGTGCCAGCAGCGGTGTCGGGGGGAAAGAGACCCAGTACTTC
TRBV29-1,TRBJ2-5,12,NA,NA,CSVAPSQETQYF,TGCAGCGTTGCCCCTTCCCAGGAGACCCAGTACTTC
TRBV12-3/TRBV12-4,TRBJ1-6,15,NA,NA,CASSYGAAYNSPLHF,TGTGCCAGCAGCTACGGGGCCGCCTATAATTCACCCCTCCACTTT
TRBV29-1,TRBJ2-2,15,few,TRBD2,CSVETSGSGTGELFF,TGCAGCGTAGAAACTAGCGGGAGTGGCACCGGGGAGCTGTTTTTT
TRBV20-1,TRBJ2-1,15,NA,NA,CSASTDQEDYNEQFF,TGCAGTGCTAGTACCGATCAGGAGGACTACAATGAGCAGTTCTTC
TRBV25-1,TRBJ1-4,12,NA,NA,CASSGPNEKLFF,TGTGCCAGCAGTGGTCCTAATGAAAAACTGTTTTTT
TRBV28,TRBJ2-5,13,few,NA,CASSSPTRETQYF,TGTGCCAGCAGTTCCCCGACACGAGAGACCCAGTACTTC
TRBV2,TRBJ2-5,11,few,NA,CASRKIGTQYF,TGTGCCAGCAGGAAGATTGGGACCCAGTACTTC
TRBV20-1,TRBJ2-7,17,few,TRBD1,CSARPVISGTGGYEQYF,TGCAGTGCTAGACCTGTTATTTCGGGGACAGGGGGCTACGAGCAGTACTTC
TRBV4-2,TRBJ2-7,13,few,NA,CASSHGTQYEQYF,TGTGCCAGCAGCCACGGGACTCAGTACGAGCAGTACTTC
TRBV7-3,TRBJ1-6,15,few,NA,CASSLAPVNSSPLHF,TGTGCCAGCAGCTTGGCGCCAGTTAATAGTTCACCCCTCCACTTT
TRBV10-2,TRBJ2-7,13,few,TRBD1,CASRMTGDYEQYF,TGCGCCAGCAGAATGACAGGGGACTACGAGCAGTACTTC
TRBV14,TRBJ1-1,16,NA,NA,CASSHKSTRPNTEAFF,TGTGCCAGCAGCCACAAATCGACGCGACCAAACACTGAAGCTTTCTTT
TRBV3-1,TRBJ2-2,16,few,NA,CASSQDMASWAGELFF,TGTGCCAGCAGCCAAGATATGGCCAGTTGGGCCGGGGAGCTGTTTTTT
TRBV29-1,TRBJ1-1,13,NA,NA,CSVESGQNTEAFF,TGCAGCGTTGAATCAGGACAGAACACTGAAGCTTTCTTT
TRBV6-5,TRBJ2-3,17,few,TRBD2,CASRLTSGGTSTDTQYF,TGTGCCAGCCGTTTGACTAGCGGGGGTACGAGCACAGATACGCAGTATTTT
TRBV12-3/TRBV12-4,TRBJ1-1,15,NA,NA,CASSPSMAENTEAFF,TGTGCCAGCAGTCCTTCAATGGCGGAGAACACTGAAGCTTTCTTT
TRBV29-1,TRBJ2-7,16,NA,TRBD2,CSVESVRLAGAYEQYF,TGCAGCGTTGAAAGTGTGAGACTAGCGGGAGCCTACGAGCAGTACTTC
TRBV5-1,TRBJ1-1,15,NA,NA,CASRGIQDMNTEAFF,TGCGCCAGCAGGGGGATCCAGGACATGAACACTGAAGCTTTCTTT
TRBV27,TRBJ2-4,15,NA,NA,CASSPLDLAKNIQYF,TGTGCCAGCAGTCCACTAGATTTAGCCAAAAACATTCAGTACTTC
TRBV20-1,TRBJ1-4,15,few,NA,CSAPQSGYGTEKLFF,TGCAGTGCCCCACAATCAGGGTACGGTACGGAAAAACTGTTTTTT
TRBV7-6,TRBJ2-2,15,NA,NA,CASSNRDGNTGELFF,TGTGCCAGCAGCAACCGGGACGGAAACACCGGGGAGCTGTTTTTT
TRBV2,TRBJ2-5,17,few,TRBD2,CASSQPSSGGVQETQYF,TGTGCCAGCAGTCAACCCTCTAGCGGGGGAGTCCAAGAGACCCAGTACTTC
TRBV20-1,TRBJ2-1,18,NA,TRBD2,CSARDLGLSGTAYNEQFF,TGCAGTGCTAGAGATCTAGGGTTAAGCGGGACTGCCTACAATGAGCAGTTCTTC
TRBV12-5,TRBJ2-7,16,NA,TRBD1,CASARGPPGQGYEQYF,TGTGCTAGTGCCCGGGGGCCTCCGGGACAGGGCTACGAGCAGTACTTC
TRBV6-5,TRBJ1-1,13,few,NA,CASSPGVPAEAFF,TGTGCCAGCAGTCCCGGGGTCCCCGCTGAAGCTTTCTTT
TRBV29-1,TRBJ2-1,12,few,NA,CSAYGSVHEQFF,TGCAGCGCCTATGGTAGTGTCCATGAGCAGTTCTTC
TRBV10-3,TRBJ1-1,19,NA,TRBD1,CAISVVGQGRSMGDTEAFF,TGTGCCATCAGTGTGGTCGGACAGGGGCGATCAATGGGGGACACTGAAGCTTTCTTT
TRBV4-3,TRBJ2-5,13,many,NA,CASSQRGGETQYF,TGCGCCAGCAGCCAACGAGGGGGGGAGACCCAGTACTTC
TRBV9,TRBJ2-1,16,NA,TRBD2,CASSGTGTTPLAEQFF,TGTGCCAGCAGCGGAACCGGGACTACGCCTTTGGCTGAGCAGTTCTTC
TRBV7-2,TRBJ2-5,14,many,NA,CASSPWLKEETQYF,TGTGCCAGCAGCCCGTGGCTAAAGGAAGAGACCCAGTACTTC
TRBV3-1,TRBJ2-3,16,NA,TRBD2,CASSPSGRQSTDTQYF,TGTGCCAGCAGTCCGAGCGGGAGGCAGTCCACAGATACGCAGTATTTT
TRBV20-1,TRBJ2-7,14,NA,TRBD1,CSARPGTGVYEQYF,TGCAGTGCTAGGCCCGGGACAGGGGTATACGAGCAGTACTTC
TRBV12-3/TRBV12-4,TRBJ1-6,14,few,TRBD1,CASSFDREVSPLHF,TGTGCCAGCAGTTTCGACAGGGAAGTATCACCCCTCCACTTT
TRBV7-2,TRBJ1-6,18,NA,TRBD1,CASSLADRVWLLGSPLHF,TGTGCCAGCAGCTTAGCGGACAGGGTATGGCTCCTGGGGTCACCCCTCCACTTT
TRBV5-1,TRBJ2-5,15,NA,NA,CASSGGALFKETQYF,TGCGCCAGCAGCGGGGGGGCTCTGTTTAAGGAGACCCAGTACTTC
TRBV7-2,TRBJ2-5,15,NA,NA,CASSLASTGKETQYF,TGTGCCAGCAGCTTAGCCTCTACTGGTAAAGAGACCCAGTACTTC
TRBV20-1,TRBJ2-2,12,many,NA,CSANRVGGELFF,TGCAGTGCTAACAGGGTCGGCGGGGAGCTGTTTTTT
TRBV6-1,TRBJ2-2,13,NA,NA,CASSPGPLWELFF,TGTGCCAGCAGCCCCGGCCCCCTATGGGAGCTGTTTTTT
TRBV29-1,TRBJ2-1,17,NA,TRBD1,CSVEGQGAPSSYNEQFF,TGCAGCGTTGAAGGACAGGGGGCGCCGAGCTCCTACAATGAGCAGTTCTTC
TRBV6-2/TRBV6-3,TRBJ2-5,14,NA,NA,CASSYWVAEETQYF,TGTGCCAGCAGTTACTGGGTAGCTGAAGAGACCCAGTACTTC
TRBV4-3,TRBJ2-5,13,few,NA,CASSPSSQETQYF,TGCGCCAGCAGCCCCAGTAGTCAAGAGACCCAGTACTTC
TRBV29-1,TRBJ2-4,16,NA,TRBD1,CSVEAFWGQGGNIQYF,TGCAGCGTTGAAGCTTTCTGGGGACAGGGGGGGAACATTCAGTACTTC
TRBV5-8,TRBJ2-6,15,NA,NA,CASSLRGGGANVLTF,TGTGCCAGCAGCTTAAGGGGAGGTGGGGCCAACGTCCTGACTTTC
TRBV7-3,TRBJ2-1,13,few,NA,CASSLGLSGEQFF,TGTGCCAGCAGTCTGGGGCTTTCTGGTGAGCAGTTCTTC
TRBV5-6,TRBJ2-7,12,NA,NA,CASSAGNVEQYF,TGTGCCAGCAGCGCCGGGAACGTCGAGCAGTACTTC
TRBV7-9,TRBJ2-7,12,few,NA,CASSLFTAEQYF,TGTGCCAGCAGCTTATTCACCGCCGAGCAGTACTTC
TRBV14,TRBJ2-3,16,NA,NA,CASSPLLGVSTDTQYF,TGTGCCAGCAGCCCTTTACTTGGCGTATCCACAGATACGCAGTATTTT
TRBV7-3,TRBJ2-1,15,NA,TRBD2,CASSLGLAGRDEQFF,TGTGCCAGCAGCTTAGGGCTAGCGGGACGCGATGAGCAGTTCTTC
TRBV7-9,TRBJ2-1,16,NA,NA,CASSLGQGGVYNEQFF,TGTGCCAGCAGCTTAGGGCAGGGGGGAGTCTACAATGAGCAGTTCTTC
TRBV7-2,TRBJ2-5,14,few,TRBD1,CASSLVTGQETQYF,TGTGCCAGCAGCCTAGTCACGGGACAGGAGACCCAGTACTTC